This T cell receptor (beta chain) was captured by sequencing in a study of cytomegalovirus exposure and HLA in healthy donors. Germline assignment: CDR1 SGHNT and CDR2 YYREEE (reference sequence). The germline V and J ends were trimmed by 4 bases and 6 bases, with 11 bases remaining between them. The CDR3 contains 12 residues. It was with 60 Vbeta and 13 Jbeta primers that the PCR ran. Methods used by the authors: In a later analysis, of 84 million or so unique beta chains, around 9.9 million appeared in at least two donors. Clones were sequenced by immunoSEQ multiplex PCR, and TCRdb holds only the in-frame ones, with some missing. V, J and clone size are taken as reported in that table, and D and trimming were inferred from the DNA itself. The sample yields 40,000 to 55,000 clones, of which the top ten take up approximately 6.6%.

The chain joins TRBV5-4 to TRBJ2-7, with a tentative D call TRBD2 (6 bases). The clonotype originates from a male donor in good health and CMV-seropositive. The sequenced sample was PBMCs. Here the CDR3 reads CASSGGGIEQYF. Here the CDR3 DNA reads TGTGCCAGCAGCGGGGGAGGAATCGAGCAGTACTTC.